A selection of T cell receptor beta chains follows, all from one sample in a study of cytomegalovirus exposure and HLA in healthy donors. Some clones are missing from TCRdb's copy, which holds only in-frame ones; the method was immunoSEQ multiplex PCR. This table holds approximately 130,000 clones, approximately 82% found once. Material for sequencing was PBMCs. Every receptor here comes from a boy under 10 years old in good health and CMV-seronegative. CDR3s leave out the opening cysteine and the closing phenylalanine or tryptophan. The D gene is left open where the match is weak. Clone size, where shown, is once, few, many, or a class for clones that have expanded.

CDR3: AWSVRIFGGGYGYT
D: .
J: TRBJ1-2
size: .
V: TRBV30

CDR3: ASSVSGTGIGYT
D: TRBD1
J: TRBJ1-2
size: .
V: TRBV9

CDR3: ASSLSTGVGNQPQH
D: TRBD1
J: TRBJ1-5
size: .
V: TRBV18

CDR3: ASSFIPGETQY
D: .
J: TRBJ2-5
size: .
V: TRBV7-3

CDR3: ASSGTSGGSVNEQF
D: TRBD2
J: TRBJ2-1
size: .
V: TRBV2

CDR3: ASSVGASGGAGTQY
D: TRBD2
J: TRBJ2-3
size: .
V: TRBV2

CDR3: ASSQEREAVLT
D: TRBD2
J: TRBJ2-6
size: few
V: TRBV4-3

CDR3: ASSAGGPRYNEQF
D: TRBD2
J: TRBJ2-1
size: .
V: TRBV6-5

CDR3: ASRRDRNQPQH
D: TRBD1
J: TRBJ1-5
size: .
V: TRBV6-5

CDR3: ASRTGLAGVGGELF
D: TRBD2
J: TRBJ2-2
size: once
V: TRBV19

CDR3: ASSLSGGNEQF
D: TRBD1
J: TRBJ2-1
size: .
V: TRBV5-5

CDR3: ASSSGETGELF
D: .
J: TRBJ2-2
size: .
V: TRBV6-5

CDR3: ASSTRPWEGGNTEAF
D: .
J: TRBJ1-1
size: .
V: TRBV9

CDR3: ASSYDFRGRNQPQH
D: .
J: TRBJ1-5
size: .
V: TRBV6-6